The 8 T cell receptor beta chains below were found in one sample sequenced in a study of T cells expressing NK-cell markers. TCRdb processed the 5' RACE reads again and assigns one entry to each CDR3 protein, with no DNA. The sample totals some 190,000 distinct CDR3 sequences. The sample taken for sequencing was blood T cells: a sorted CD56 or NKG2C T cell subset, CD4+ or CD8+ T cells, or bulk PBMC T cells (not recorded which). Receptors were obtained from a man aged 18-75 years in good health.

The chain couples TRBV5-4 to TRBJ2-3; TCRdb's D call, TRBD1, is unchecked because there is no DNA. This CDR3 is built from 14 residues. Germline CDR1 and CDR2: SGHNT and YYREEE (reference sequence). The CDR3 here is CASSPGLDRSTQYF.

The chain is built from TRBV6-1 and TRBJ2-3; the TCRdb call, TRBD2, lacks DNA for checking. The CDR3 is 16 amino acids. CDR1 and CDR2 from the germline V gene are MNHNS and SASEGT. The chain's CDR3 is CATLLAGGLSTDTQYF.

This chain uses TRBV7-8 with TRBJ2-5; the TRBD1 assignment by TCRdb is unverifiable without DNA. Germline CDR1 SGHVS, CDR2 FQNEAQ. This CDR3 has 18 amino acids. CDR3 loop: CASSLEAPSVLPPETQYF.

The rearrangement links TRBV15 to TRBJ1-2; TCRdb returns TRBD1, unconfirmable since there is no DNA. This CDR3 contains 17 residues. The germline V gene has CDR1 LNHNV and CDR2 YYDKDF (reference sequence). The CDR3 loop reads CATSSTQPGQGLYGYTF. Variable domain in full (rest from reference TRBV15 and TRBJ1-2): DAMVIQNPRYQVTQFGKPVTLSCSQTLNHNVMYWYQQKSSQAPKLLFHYYDKDFNNEADTPDNFQSRRPNTSFCFLDIRSPGLGDTAMYLCATSSTQPGQGLYGYTFGSGTRLTVV.

The J gene is TRBJ2-3, the V gene TRBV7-9; the TCRdb D gene call, TRBD1, has no DNA to confirm it. Looked up from germline, CDR1 is SEHNR and CDR2 is FQNEAQ (reference sequence). There are 16 residues in the CDR3. This CDR3 is CASNPPRQGTADTQYF.

The chain has TRBV19 and TRBJ1-6; the TRBD1 assignment by TCRdb is unverifiable without DNA. This CDR3 comprises 15 residues. CDR1 is LNHDA, CDR2 SQIVND, per germline (reference sequence). CDR3: CASSRIRDSNSPLHF.

This chain joins TRBV5-1 and TRBJ2-5; TCRdb's D call of TRBD2 is untestable without DNA. Germline lookup yields CDR1 SGHRS and CDR2 YFSETQ. CDR3 length equals 14 residues. CDR3 protein: CASSYYRVGETQYF.

This rearrangement joins TRBV27 to TRBJ2-1; TCRdb outputs TRBD1, but without DNA this stays unchecked. Germline V lookup: CDR1 MNHEY, CDR2 SMNVEV (reference sequence). CDR3 size: 16 residues. CDR3 protein: CASSLLPGQGYNEQFF.